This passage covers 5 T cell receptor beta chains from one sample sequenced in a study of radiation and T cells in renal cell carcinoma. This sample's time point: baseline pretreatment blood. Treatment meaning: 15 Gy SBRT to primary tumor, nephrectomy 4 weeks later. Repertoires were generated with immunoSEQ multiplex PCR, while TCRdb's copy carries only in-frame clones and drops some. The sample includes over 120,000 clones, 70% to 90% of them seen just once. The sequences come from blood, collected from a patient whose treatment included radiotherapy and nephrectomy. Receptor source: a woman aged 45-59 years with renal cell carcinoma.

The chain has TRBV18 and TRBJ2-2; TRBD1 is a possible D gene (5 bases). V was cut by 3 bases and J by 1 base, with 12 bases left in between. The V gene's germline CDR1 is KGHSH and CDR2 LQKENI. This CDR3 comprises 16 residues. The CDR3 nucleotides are TGTGCCAGCTCACCCATTTCTCAGGGGAACACCGGGGAGCTGTTTTTT. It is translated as CASSPISQGNTGELFF.

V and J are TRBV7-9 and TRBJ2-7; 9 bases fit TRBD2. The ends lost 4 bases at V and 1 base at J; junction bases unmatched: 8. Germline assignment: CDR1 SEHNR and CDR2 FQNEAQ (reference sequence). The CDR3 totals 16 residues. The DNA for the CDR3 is TGTGCCAGCAGCTCCCCAATAGCGGGGGTGTCCTACGAGCAGTACTTC. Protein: CASSSPIAGVSYEQYF.

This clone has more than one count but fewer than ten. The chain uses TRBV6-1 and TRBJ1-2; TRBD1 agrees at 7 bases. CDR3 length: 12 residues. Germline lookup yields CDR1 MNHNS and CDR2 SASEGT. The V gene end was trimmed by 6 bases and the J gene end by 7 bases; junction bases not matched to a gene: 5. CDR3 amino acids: CASRPTGSGYTF. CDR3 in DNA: TGTGCCAGCAGACCGACAGGGTCTGGCTACACCTTC.

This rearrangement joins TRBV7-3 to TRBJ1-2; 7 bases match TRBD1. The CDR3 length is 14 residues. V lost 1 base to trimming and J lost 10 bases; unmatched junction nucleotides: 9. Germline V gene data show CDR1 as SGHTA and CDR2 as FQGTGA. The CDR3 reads CASSLNRDSSYYTF. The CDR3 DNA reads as TGTGCCAGCAGCTTAAACCGGGACAGTTCTTACTACACCTTC.

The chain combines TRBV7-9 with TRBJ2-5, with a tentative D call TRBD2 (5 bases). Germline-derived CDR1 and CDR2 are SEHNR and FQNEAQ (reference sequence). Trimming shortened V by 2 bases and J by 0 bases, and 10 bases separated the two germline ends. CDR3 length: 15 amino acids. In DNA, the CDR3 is TGTGCCAGCAGCTTATTTGGGGAGTACCAAGAGACCCAGTACTTC. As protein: CASSLFGEYQETQYF. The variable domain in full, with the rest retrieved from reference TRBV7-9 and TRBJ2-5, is DTGVSQNPRHKITKRGQNVTFRCDPISEHNRLYWYRQTLGQGPEFLTYFQNEAQLEKSRLLSDRFSAERPKGSFSTLEIQRTEQGDSAMYLCASSLFGEYQETQYFGPGTRLLVL.